A single sample is the source of the 32 T cell receptor beta chains below, sequenced in a study of T cells in women clearing cervical HPV infection. Clones were read by immunoSEQ multiplex PCR, and TCRdb kept only the in-frame ones, dropping some. The listing contains about 26,000 clones. Material: blood buffy coat. Every receptor here comes from a woman between 18 and 69 years old with a cervical HPV16 infection that either progressed to CIN3+ or cleared (not recorded which).

On this clone: Read sequence stops 3 residues before the CDR3 end, and the germline J gene provides the missing end. Within the sample, other DNA sequences also encode this same CDR3. The chain couples TRBV7-8 to TRBJ1-1; D not resolved. This CDR3 comprises 15 residues. Germline V CDR1 and CDR2: SGHVS, FQNEAQ. V was trimmed by 4 bases and J by 1 base, leaving 13 bases between them. This CDR3 is CASSSALPGNTEAFF. The sequenced CDR3 bases are TGTGCCAGCAGCTCTGCTCTTCCGGGGAACACTGAA.

Worth noting for this clone: The read gets to within 3 residues of the CDR3 end, and the germline J gene fills in the rest. The chain joins TRBV5-1 to TRBJ2-1, with D maybe TRBD1 (5 bases). This CDR3 region has 14 residues. The germline CDR1 and CDR2 sequences are SGHRS and YFSETQ. The ends were cut back, 8 bases at V and 6 bases at J, with 18 bases in the middle. The covered CDR3 bases are TGCGCCAGTAGCACCATGACCACAGGCAATGAG. Protein product: CASSTMTTGNE. The entire CDR3 is CASSTMTTGNEQFF.

As to this clone: The CDR3 end lies 3 residues beyond the end of the read and is filled in from the germline J gene. V gene TRBV18 combines with J gene TRBJ2-2; 7 nucleotides match TRBD1. Germline V lookup: CDR1 KGHSH, CDR2 LQKENI. The CDR3 loop spans 16 amino acids. J gave up 0 bases and V 4 bases, and 5 bases lay outside the gene matches. Partial CDR3 DNA: TGTGCCAGCTCACTTTCAGGGGGACCGAACACCGGGGAG. This codes for CASSLSGGPNTGE. In full, the CDR3 is CASSLSGGPNTGELFF.

To note about this clone: The read ends 3 residues shy of where the CDR3 ends; the end is completed using the germline J gene. The chain combines TRBV6-1 with TRBJ2-2; D possibly corresponds to TRBD2 (5 bases). V dropped 1 base and J dropped 2 bases, with 8 bases sitting between them. The length of the CDR3 is 15 residues. Germline assignment: CDR1 MNHNS and CDR2 SASEGT. The CDR3: CASSEGAGNTGELFF. Incomplete CDR3 DNA: TGTGCCAGCAGTGAAGGTGCGGGTAACACCGGGGAG.

Concerning this clone: The read stops 3 residues short of the end of the CDR3; the missing end is completed from the germline J gene. The rearrangement links TRBV20-1 to TRBJ2-2; 13 bases align to TRBD2. The J segment lost 5 bases and the V segment lost 3 bases, leaving 6 bases of the junction unmatched. Germline V gene sequence: CDR1 DFQATT, CDR2 SNEGSKA (reference sequence). The CDR3 contains 16 residues. The CDR3: CSARGTTSGGTGELFF. CDR3 bases read: TGCAGTGCTAGGGGAACGACTAGCGGGGGGACCGGGGAG.

The covered CDR3 bases are TGTGCCAGCAGCCTTCGCAGGGGGCAGAACATT. Its protein is CASSLRRGQNI. In full, the CDR3 reads CASSLRRGQNIQYF. The chain links TRBV11-1 to TRBJ2-4; the match to TRBD1 covers 8 bases. The CDR3 end lies 3 residues beyond the end of the read and is filled in from the germline J gene. V lost 5 bases to trimming and J lost 7 bases; unmatched junction nucleotides: 7. Per the germline V gene, CDR1 is SGHAT and CDR2 is FQDESV (reference sequence). This CDR3 is 14 amino acids long. The full variable domain, completed using reference TRBV11-1 and TRBJ2-4, is EAEVAQSPRYKITEKSQAVAFWCDPISGHATLYWYRQILGQGPELLVQFQDESVVDDSQLPKDRFSAERLKGVDSTLKIQPAELGDSAMYLCASSLRRGQNIQYFGAGTRLSVL.

Concerning this clone: The read terminates 3 residues before the CDR3 end, so the remaining end is supplied by the germline J gene. This chain uses TRBV7-2 with TRBJ1-5, with D unresolved. The germline gives CDR1 SGHTA, CDR2 FQGNSA. The CDR3 runs to 15 residues. The CDR3 protein is CASSYSGKISDPQHF. CDR3 DNA, as far as it was read: TGTGCCAGCAGCTATAGCGGGAAGATTTCAGATCCC. The full variable domain, completed using reference TRBV7-2 and TRBJ1-5, is GAGVSQSPSNKVTEKGKDVELRCDPISGHTALYWYRQSLGQGLEFLIYFQGNSAPDKSGLPSDRFSAERTGGSVSTLTIQRTQQEDSAVYLCASSYSGKISDPQHFGDGTRLSIL.

As to this clone: The CDR3 end lies 3 residues beyond the end of the read and is filled in from the germline J gene. The chain has TRBV6-2 or TRBV6-3 and TRBJ2-7; TRBD2 agrees at 9 bases. Germline-derived CDR1 and CDR2 are MNHEY and SVGEGT. With V trimmed by 10 bases and J by 2 bases, 3 bases remained unmatched. The CDR3 extends over 12 amino acids. The CDR3 protein is CATRTSAYEQYF. The DNA read from the CDR3 is TGTGCCACCCGGACTAGCGCCTACGAG.

Remarks on this clone: Sequencing ends 3 residues short of the CDR3 end; the germline J gene provides the rest. The chain has TRBV5-4 and TRBJ2-7; the match to TRBD1 covers 10 bases. This CDR3 is built from 15 residues. The V gene's germline CDR1 is SGHNT and CDR2 YYREEE (reference sequence). V lost 3 bases and J lost 5; bases outside the gene matches: 8. CDR3 loop: CASSSPGQGIHEQYF. The sequenced CDR3 bases are TGTGCCAGCAGCTCTCCGGGACAGGGGATCCACGAG.

As for this clone: The read ends 3 residues early relative to the CDR3; the germline J gene fills the gap. The chain couples TRBV7-2 to TRBJ2-7, with D possibly matching TRBD2 (6 bases). Per germline, CDR1 SGHTA and CDR2 FQGNSA. The CDR3 loop spans 13 amino acids. V dropped 5 bases and J dropped 6 bases, with 14 bases sitting between them. The CDR3 DNA, read in part, is TGTGCCAGCAGCCGGGGGACCGGCCGCGAG. Amino acids: CASSRGTGRE. The full CDR3 is CASSRGTGREQYF.

Concerning this clone itself: The read stops 3 residues short of the end of the CDR3; the missing end is completed from the germline J gene. The chain couples TRBV18 to TRBJ1-4; TRBD1 matches 10 bases. This CDR3 spans 15 amino acids. The junction had 6 bases not matched to a gene; V was cut back by 3 bases and J by 8 bases. Per germline, CDR1 KGHSH and CDR2 LQKENI. The CDR3 bases that were read are TGTGCCAGCTCACCCGGGACAGGGGCAGGAGAAAAA. This codes for CASSPGTGAGEK. The complete CDR3 sequence is CASSPGTGAGEKLFF.

This CDR3 reads CASSLNPPRDTEAFF. The sequenced CDR3 bases are TGCGCCAGCAGCTTGAATCCCCCACGGGACACTGAA. The chain joins TRBV5-1 to TRBJ1-1, with D unclear. The read terminates 3 residues before the CDR3 end, so the remaining end is supplied by the germline J gene. The CDR3 is made up of 15 amino acids. Trimming removed 1 base from V and 3 bases from J, with 13 bases in between. The germline V gene has CDR1 SGHRS and CDR2 YFSETQ.

On this clone: The observed sequence ends 3 residues before the CDR3 terminus, with the missing tail filled in from the germline J gene. The gene calls are TRBV15 and TRBJ1-2; unclear D gene. The germline CDR1 and CDR2 sequences are LNHNV and YYDKDF (reference sequence). The V gene lost 1 base and the J gene lost 1 base, with 7 bases spanning the gap. The CDR3 has 14 amino acids. This chain's CDR3 is CATSRAQSNYGYTF. The part of the CDR3 DNA that was read is TGTGCCACCAGCAGAGCCCAGAGTAACTATGGC.

As to this clone: Read coverage stops 3 residues before the CDR3 terminus; the germline J gene supplies the remainder. This chain joins TRBV7-2 and TRBJ2-7; D is possibly TRBD1 (5 bases). The length of the CDR3 is 14 residues. The germline gives CDR1 SGHTA, CDR2 FQGNSA. V dropped 5 bases and J dropped 2 bases, with 13 bases sitting between them. The sequenced CDR3 bases are TGTGCCAGCAGCCCGGTTGTGGACACCTACGAG. Amino acid sequence: CASSPVVDTYE. In full, the CDR3 reads CASSPVVDTYEQYF.

Remarks on this clone: The read ends 3 residues before the CDR3 terminus; that terminus is restored from the germline J gene. The gene calls are TRBV6-2 or TRBV6-3 and TRBJ1-5; a weak D match, TRBD1 (6 bases). Trimming removed 6 bases from V and 0 bases from J, with 12 bases in between. Germline CDR1 reads MNHEY; CDR2 reads SVGEGT. This CDR3 spans 15 amino acids. The CDR3 spells CASRLLQGSNQPQHF. The sequenced part of the CDR3 DNA is TGTGCCAGCAGACTTCTACAGGGTAGCAATCAGCCC.

With regard to this clone: Read sequence stops 3 residues before the CDR3 end, and the germline J gene provides the missing end. The rearrangement joins TRBV20-1 to TRBJ1-1; possibly TRBD1 for D (6 bases). V lost 5 bases to trimming and J lost 1 base, with 14 bases between them. The CDR3 sequence is 14 residues long. In germline, CDR1 is DFQATT, CDR2 SNEGSKA (reference sequence). The CDR3 loop reads CSAFYRETNTEAFF. The sequenced CDR3 bases are TGCAGTGCTTTCTACAGGGAGACGAACACTGAA.

Details on this clone: The CDR3 is cut off 3 residues early in the read; its end comes from the germline J gene. This chain uses TRBV30 with TRBJ2-3; 7 bases are shared with TRBD1. Germline loops: CDR1 GTSNPN, CDR2 SVGIG (reference sequence). V dropped 5 bases and J dropped 4; count of bases not matched to a gene: 6. The CDR3 contains 13 residues. The part of the CDR3 DNA that was read is TGTGCCTGGGCGCGACAGGGCGCAGATACG. Its protein is CAWARQGADT. The whole CDR3 sequence is CAWARQGADTQYF.

In regard to this clone: The read finishes 3 residues shy of the CDR3 end, and the germline J gene is used to complete it. V gene TRBV9 combines with J gene TRBJ1-2; D is unclear. Germline loops: CDR1 SGDLS, CDR2 YYNGEE. V lost 2 bases, J lost 1 base, and 9 bases lay in between. The CDR3 length is 14 residues. The CDR3 bases that were read are TGTGCCAGCAGCGTTTCAGGCATTAACTATGGC. Its protein is CASSVSGINYG. The whole CDR3 is CASSVSGINYGYTF.

As to this clone: The read falls 3 residues short of the CDR3 end, and the missing part is taken from the germline J gene. The chain combines TRBV7-6 with TRBJ2-1; possibly TRBD2 for D (5 bases). Trimming removed 5 bases from V and 3 bases from J, with 20 bases in between. The CDR3 contains 17 residues. Germline lookup yields CDR1 SGHVS and CDR2 FNYEAQ. This CDR3 reads CASSVGENRAHYNEQFF. The CDR3 bases that were read are TGTGCCAGCAGCGTCGGGGAAAACCGGGCCCACTACAATGAG. The complete variable domain, with remaining parts taken from reference TRBV7-6 and TRBJ2-1, reads GAGVSQSPRYKVTKRGQDVALRCDPISGHVSLYWYRQALGQGPEFLTYFNYEAQQDKSGLPNDRFSAERPEGSISTLTIQRTEQRDSAMYRCASSVGENRAHYNEQFFGPGTRLTVL.

As to this clone: The read ends 3 residues early relative to the CDR3; the germline J gene fills the gap. V gene TRBV7-9 combines with J gene TRBJ2-7, with D possibly being TRBD2 (5 bases). CDR1 is SEHNR, CDR2 FQNEAQ, per germline (reference sequence). The V and J ends lost 1 base and 4 bases respectively, with 14 bases between them. This CDR3 contains 15 residues. Here the CDR3 reads CASSLDRGSTYEQYF. Incomplete CDR3 DNA: TGTGCCAGCAGCTTAGACAGAGGGTCTACATACGAG. The whole variable domain, filled in from reference TRBV7-9 and TRBJ2-7, reads DTGVSQNPRHKITKRGQNVTFRCDPISEHNRLYWYRQTLGQGPEFLTYFQNEAQLEKSRLLSDRFSAERPKGSFSTLEIQRTEQGDSAMYLCASSLDRGSTYEQYFGPGTRLTVT.

As regards this clone: Sequencing ends 3 residues short of the CDR3 end; the germline J gene provides the rest. The chain uses TRBV20-1 and TRBJ2-4, with D unresolved. CDR3 length: 14 amino acids. CDR1 and CDR2 from the germline V gene are DFQATT and SNEGSKA (reference sequence). V shed 3 bases and J shed 6 bases, with 15 bases lying between them. The CDR3 protein is CSARLSSVANIQYF. The sequenced part of the CDR3 DNA is TGCAGTGCTAGGTTGTCTTCCGTGGCAAACATT.

A note on this clone: One end of the junction does not line up with germline, which may come from a read error. The CDR3 goes on 3 residues after the read ends, and that part is filled in from the germline J gene. The chain recombines TRBV4-2 with TRBJ1-1, with D unresolved. This CDR3 is built from 15 residues. The germline V gene encodes CDR1 LGHNA and CDR2 YNFKEQ. The DNA read from the CDR3 is TGCGCCAGCAGCCAGGATACCACACAGCCTTATGAA. Protein: CASSQDTTQPYE. The full-length CDR3 reads as CASSQDTTQPYEAFF.

Comments on this clone: The CDR3 is cut off 3 residues early in the read; its end comes from the germline J gene. The rearrangement uses TRBV18 and TRBJ2-7; TRBD2 matches 8 bases. The trim removed 3 bases at V and 0 bases at J, leaving 4 bases unmatched. The CDR3 has 15 amino acids. The V gene's germline CDR1 is KGHSH and CDR2 LQKENI. The CDR3 sequence is CASSPDTSGSYEQYF. The CDR3 DNA, read in part, is TGTGCCAGCTCACCTGATACTAGCGGCTCCTACGAG.

In regard to this clone: The read ends 3 residues before the CDR3 terminus; that terminus is restored from the germline J gene. The sample holds other DNA sequences that translate to the same CDR3. The rearrangement links TRBV5-1 to TRBJ1-1, with 11 nucleotides matching TRBD1. CDR1 and CDR2 (germline): SGHRS, YFSETQ. This CDR3 has 15 amino acids. With V trimmed by 5 bases and J by 3 bases, 6 bases remained unmatched. CDR3 sequence: CASRRRGQGDTEAFF. CDR3 DNA, as far as it was read: TGCGCCAGCAGAAGGAGGGGACAGGGGGACACTGAA.

Notes on this clone: The CDR3 is cut off 3 residues early in the read; its end comes from the germline J gene. The chain recombines TRBV6-1 with TRBJ2-7; TRBD1 might be the D (5 bases). Trimming pared 0 bases from V and 5 bases from J, leaving 8 bases between. This CDR3 comprises 13 residues. CDR1 is MNHNS and CDR2 is SASEGT in the germline V gene. The CDR3: CASSEARAHEQYF. CDR3 DNA, as far as it was read: TGTGCCAGCAGTGAAGCCAGGGCCCACGAG.

With respect to this clone: The CDR3 goes on 3 residues after the read ends, and that part is filled in from the germline J gene. V is TRBV19 and J is TRBJ2-7, with D tentatively TRBD1 or TRBD2 (7 bases each). This CDR3 spans 14 amino acids. The germline V and J ends were trimmed by 5 bases and 4 bases, with 15 bases remaining between them. CDR1 and CDR2 from the germline V gene are LNHDA and SQIVND (reference sequence). The CDR3 reads CASSAQGRVYEQYF. Incomplete CDR3 DNA: TGTGCCAGTAGTGCACAGGGGAGGGTTTACGAG.

Comments on this clone: The CDR3 extends 3 residues past the end of the read, so its final part is completed from the germline J gene. This chain joins TRBV5-1 and TRBJ1-2; D is uncertain. In germline, CDR1 is SGHRS, CDR2 YFSETQ. The CDR3 length is 12 residues. Trimming removed 0 bases from V and 2 bases from J, with 2 bases in between. This chain's CDR3 is CASSLANYGYTF. Partial CDR3 DNA: TGCGCCAGCAGCTTGGCAAACTATGGC.

A remark on this clone: Coverage ceases 3 residues before the CDR3 finishes, and the germline J gene fills in the end. The chain combines TRBV5-1 with TRBJ1-2; tentatively, D is TRBD1 (5 bases). CDR1 and CDR2 (germline): SGHRS, YFSETQ. The CDR3 is 18 residues long. Trimming pared 4 bases from V and 6 bases from J, leaving 28 bases between. CDR3 DNA (partial): TGCGCCAGCAGCGTCGCTCCTTGGCAGGACACGCCGATCAATGGC. Translating gives CASSVAPWQDTPING. The full CDR3 protein is CASSVAPWQDTPINGYTF.

With respect to this clone: With the read ending 3 residues before the CDR3 end, the germline J gene is used to fill in that end. This chain uses TRBV6-1 with TRBJ1-5; TRBD1 aligns across 7 bases. V trimming: 2 bases; J trimming: 5 bases; junction bases outside the gene matches: 9. This CDR3 is built from 16 residues. Germline assignment: CDR1 MNHNS and CDR2 SASEGT. CDR3 sequence reads: CASSEMSQGGDQPQHF. Partial CDR3 DNA: TGTGCCAGCAGTGAAATGAGCCAGGGGGGCGATCAGCCC.

Notes on this clone: The DNA ends 3 residues before the CDR3 does, and the rest of the CDR3 is filled in from the germline J gene. The rearrangement uses TRBV20-1 and TRBJ2-7; TRBD2 agrees at 8 bases. The CDR3 has 12 residues. Germline lookup yields CDR1 DFQATT and CDR2 SNEGSKA (reference sequence). J gave up 5 bases and V 3 bases, and 3 bases lay outside the gene matches. The DNA read from the CDR3 is TGCAGTGCTAGCGGGGGGGCTAACGAG. Its translation: CSASGGANE. The CDR3 as a whole reads CSASGGANEQYF.

Of note for this clone: The CDR3 end falls 3 residues outside the read, so it is completed with the germline J gene. V gene TRBV7-2 combines with J gene TRBJ1-1; a weak D match, TRBD1 (6 bases). Trimming shortened V by 3 bases and J by 5 bases, and 7 bases separated the two germline ends. The CDR3 covers 12 residues. CDR1 is SGHTA and CDR2 is FQGNSA in the germline V gene. CDR3 residues: CASSFGQTEAFF. Partial CDR3 DNA: TGTGCCAGCAGCTTCGGACAGACTGAA.

The DNA read from the CDR3 is TGTGCCACAATAGCGGGAGCGATCTCCTACAATGAG. Residues: CATIAGAISYNE. The complete CDR3 protein is CATIAGAISYNEQFF. The chain carries TRBV2 and TRBJ2-1, with 9 bases fitting TRBD2. Read sequence stops 3 residues before the CDR3 end, and the germline J gene provides the missing end. After removal of 10 bases from V and 0 bases from J, the junction contained 7 bases not matched to a gene. This CDR3 comprises 15 residues. The germline gives CDR1 SNHLY, CDR2 FYNNEI. The variable domain in full, with the rest retrieved from reference TRBV2 and TRBJ2-1, is EPEVTQTPSHQVTQMGQEVILRCVPISNHLYFYWYRQILGQKVEFLVSFYNNEISEKSEIFDDQFSVERPDGSNFTLKIRSTKLEDSAMYFCATIAGAISYNEQFFGPGTRLTVL.